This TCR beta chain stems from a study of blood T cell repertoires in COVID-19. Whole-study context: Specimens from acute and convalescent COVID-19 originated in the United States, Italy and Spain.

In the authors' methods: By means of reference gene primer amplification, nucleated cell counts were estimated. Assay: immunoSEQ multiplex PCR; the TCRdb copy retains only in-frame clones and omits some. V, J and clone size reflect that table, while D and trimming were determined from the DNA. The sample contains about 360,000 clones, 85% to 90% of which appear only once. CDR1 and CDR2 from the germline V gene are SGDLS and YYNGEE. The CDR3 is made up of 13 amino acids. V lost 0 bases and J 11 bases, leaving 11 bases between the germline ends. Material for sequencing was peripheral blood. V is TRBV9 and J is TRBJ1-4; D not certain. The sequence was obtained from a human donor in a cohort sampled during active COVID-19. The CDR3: CASSVEEGGKLFF. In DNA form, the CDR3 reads TGTGCCAGCAGCGTAGAGGAGGGTGGTAAACTGTTTTTT. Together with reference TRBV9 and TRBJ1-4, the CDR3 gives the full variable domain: DSGVTQTPKHLITATGQRVTLRCSPRSGDLSVYWYQQSLDQGLQFLIQYYNGEERAKGNILERFSAQQFPDLHSELNLSSLELGDSALYFCASSVEEGGKLFFGSGTQLSVL.